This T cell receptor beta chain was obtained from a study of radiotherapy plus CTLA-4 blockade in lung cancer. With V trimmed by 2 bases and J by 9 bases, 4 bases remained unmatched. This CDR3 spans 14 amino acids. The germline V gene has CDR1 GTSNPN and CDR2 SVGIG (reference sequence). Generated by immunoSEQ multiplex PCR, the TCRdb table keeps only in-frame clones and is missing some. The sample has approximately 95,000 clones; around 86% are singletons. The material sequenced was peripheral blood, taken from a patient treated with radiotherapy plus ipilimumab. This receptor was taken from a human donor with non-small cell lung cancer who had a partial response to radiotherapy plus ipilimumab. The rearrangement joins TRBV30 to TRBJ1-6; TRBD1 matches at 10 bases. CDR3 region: CAWSKDRGGSPLHF. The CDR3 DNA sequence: TGTGCCTGGAGTAAGGACAGGGGGGGTTCACCCCTCCACTTT.